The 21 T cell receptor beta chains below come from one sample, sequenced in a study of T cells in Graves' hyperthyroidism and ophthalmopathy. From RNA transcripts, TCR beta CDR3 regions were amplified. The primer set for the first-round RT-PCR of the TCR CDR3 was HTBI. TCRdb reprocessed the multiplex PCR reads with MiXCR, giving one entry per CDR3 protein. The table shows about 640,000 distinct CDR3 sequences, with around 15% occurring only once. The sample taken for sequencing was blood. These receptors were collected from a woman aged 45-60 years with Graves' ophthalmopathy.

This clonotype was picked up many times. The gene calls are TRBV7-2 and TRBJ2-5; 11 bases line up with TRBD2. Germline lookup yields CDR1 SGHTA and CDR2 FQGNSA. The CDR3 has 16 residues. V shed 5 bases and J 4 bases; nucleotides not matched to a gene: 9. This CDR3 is CASSQPPGTSGETQYF. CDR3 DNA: TGTGCCAGCAGCCAACCACCCGGGACTAGCGGAGAGACCCAGTACTTC. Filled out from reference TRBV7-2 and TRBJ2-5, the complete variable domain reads GAGVSQSPSNKVTEKGKDVELRCDPISGHTALYWYRQSLGQGLEFLIYFQGNSAPDKSGLPSDRFSAERTGGSVSTLTIQRTQQEDSAVYLCASSQPPGTSGETQYFGPGTRLLVL.

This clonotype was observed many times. This CDR3 reads CASSLVGLMGDTQYF. Here the CDR3 DNA reads TGTGCCAGCAGCTTAGTAGGGTTAATGGGAGATACGCAGTATTTT. The genes are TRBV7-2 and TRBJ2-3; D unresolved. The V gene lost 1 base and the J gene lost 5 bases, with 13 bases spanning the gap. The germline V gene encodes CDR1 SGHTA and CDR2 FQGNSA. CDR3 length equals 15 residues.

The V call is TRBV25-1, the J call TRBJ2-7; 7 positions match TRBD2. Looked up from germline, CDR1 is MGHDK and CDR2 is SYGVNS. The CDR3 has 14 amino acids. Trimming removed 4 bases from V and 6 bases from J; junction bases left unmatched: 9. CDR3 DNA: TGTGCCAGCAGTGGCGGGAGCAATTCGGGCGAGCAGTACTTC. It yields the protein CASSGGSNSGEQYF.

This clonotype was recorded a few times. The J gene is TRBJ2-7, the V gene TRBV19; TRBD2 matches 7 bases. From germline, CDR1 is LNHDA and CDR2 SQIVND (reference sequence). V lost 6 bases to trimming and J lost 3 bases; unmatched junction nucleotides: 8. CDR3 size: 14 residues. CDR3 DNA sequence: TGTGCCAGTAGGGGACTTGCGGGAGACTACGAGCAGTACTTC. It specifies CASRGLAGDYEQYF.

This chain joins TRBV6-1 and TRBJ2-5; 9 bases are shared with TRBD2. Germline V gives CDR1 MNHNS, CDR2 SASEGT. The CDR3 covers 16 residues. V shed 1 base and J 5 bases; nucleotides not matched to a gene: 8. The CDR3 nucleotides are TGTGCCAGCAGTGAAGAAGTAGCGGGAGCGAGGGAGACCCAGTACTTC. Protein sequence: CASSEEVAGARETQYF.

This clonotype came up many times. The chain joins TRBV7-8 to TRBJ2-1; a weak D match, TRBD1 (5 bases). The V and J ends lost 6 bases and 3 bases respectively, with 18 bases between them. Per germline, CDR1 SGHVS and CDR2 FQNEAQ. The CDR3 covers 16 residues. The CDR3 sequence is CASRIRETENYNEQFF. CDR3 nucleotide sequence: TGTGCCAGCAGAATAAGAGAGACAGAAAACTACAATGAGCAGTTCTTC.

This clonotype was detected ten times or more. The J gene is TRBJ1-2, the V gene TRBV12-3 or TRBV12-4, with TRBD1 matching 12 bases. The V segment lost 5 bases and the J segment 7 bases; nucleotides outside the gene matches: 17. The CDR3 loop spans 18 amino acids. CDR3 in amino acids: CASSPTGGTGGTYGGYTF. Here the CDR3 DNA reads TGTGCCAGCAGTCCCACCGGCGGGACAGGGGGCACTTACGGTGGCTACACCTTC.

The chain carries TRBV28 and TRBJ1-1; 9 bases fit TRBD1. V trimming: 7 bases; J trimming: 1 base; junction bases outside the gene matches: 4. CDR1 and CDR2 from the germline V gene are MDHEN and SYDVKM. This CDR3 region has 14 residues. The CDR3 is CASTPGQGNTEAFF. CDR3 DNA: TGTGCCAGCACGCCGGGACAGGGGAACACTGAAGCTTTCTTT.

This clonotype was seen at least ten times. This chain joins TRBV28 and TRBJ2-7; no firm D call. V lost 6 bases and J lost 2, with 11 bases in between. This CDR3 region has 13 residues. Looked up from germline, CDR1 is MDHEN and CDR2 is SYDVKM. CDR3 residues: CASSLAGTYEQYF. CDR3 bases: TGTGCCAGCAGCTTAGCCGGAACCTACGAGCAGTACTTC.

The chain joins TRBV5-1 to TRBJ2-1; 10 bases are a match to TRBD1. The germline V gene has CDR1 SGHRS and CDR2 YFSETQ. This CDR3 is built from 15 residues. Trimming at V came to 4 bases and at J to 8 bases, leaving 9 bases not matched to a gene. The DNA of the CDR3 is TGCGCCAGCAGCGCCCGGGACAGGGGCCTCGATGAGCAGTTCTTC. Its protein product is CASSARDRGLDEQFF. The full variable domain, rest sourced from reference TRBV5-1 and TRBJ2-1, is KAGVTQTPRYLIKTRGQQVTLSCSPISGHRSVSWYQQTPGQGLQFLFEYFSETQRNKGNFPGRFSGRQFSNSRSEMNVSTLELGDSALYLCASSARDRGLDEQFFGPGTRLTVL.

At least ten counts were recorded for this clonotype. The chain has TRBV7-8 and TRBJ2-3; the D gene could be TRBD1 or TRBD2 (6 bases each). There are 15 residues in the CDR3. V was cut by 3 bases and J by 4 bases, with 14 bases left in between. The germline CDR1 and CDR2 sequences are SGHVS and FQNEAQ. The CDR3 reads CASSFLGGKSDTQYF. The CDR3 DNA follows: TGTGCCAGCAGCTTTCTGGGGGGCAAGTCAGATACGCAGTATTTT.

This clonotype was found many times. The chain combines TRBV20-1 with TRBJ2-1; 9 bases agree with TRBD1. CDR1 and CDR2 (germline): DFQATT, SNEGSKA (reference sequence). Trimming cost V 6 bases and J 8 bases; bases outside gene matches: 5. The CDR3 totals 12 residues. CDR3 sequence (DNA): TGCAGTGCGGGGACAGGGTCCCATGAGCAGTTCTTC. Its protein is CSAGTGSHEQFF.

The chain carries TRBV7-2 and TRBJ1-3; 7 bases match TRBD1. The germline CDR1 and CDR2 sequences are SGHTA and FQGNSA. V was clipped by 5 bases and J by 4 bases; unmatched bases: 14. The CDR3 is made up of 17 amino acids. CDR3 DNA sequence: TGTGCCAGCAGCCTAGGTCCCACAGGGGATGCGGGAAACACCATATATTTT. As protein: CASSLGPTGDAGNTIYF. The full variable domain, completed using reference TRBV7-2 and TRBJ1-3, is GAGVSQSPSNKVTEKGKDVELRCDPISGHTALYWYRQSLGQGLEFLIYFQGNSAPDKSGLPSDRFSAERTGGSVSTLTIQRTQQEDSAVYLCASSLGPTGDAGNTIYFGEGSWLTVV.

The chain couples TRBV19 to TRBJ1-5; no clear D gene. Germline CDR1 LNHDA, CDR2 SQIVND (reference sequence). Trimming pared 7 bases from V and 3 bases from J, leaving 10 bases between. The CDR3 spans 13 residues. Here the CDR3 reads CASTYGINQPQHF. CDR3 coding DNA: TGTGCCAGTACCTACGGGATCAATCAGCCCCAGCATTTT.

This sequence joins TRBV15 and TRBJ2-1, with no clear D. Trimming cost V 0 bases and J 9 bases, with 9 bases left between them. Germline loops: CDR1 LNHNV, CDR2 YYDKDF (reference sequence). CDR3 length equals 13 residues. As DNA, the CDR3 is TGTGCCACCAGCAGAGACCGGGTCAGTGAGCAGTTCTTC. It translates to CATSRDRVSEQFF.

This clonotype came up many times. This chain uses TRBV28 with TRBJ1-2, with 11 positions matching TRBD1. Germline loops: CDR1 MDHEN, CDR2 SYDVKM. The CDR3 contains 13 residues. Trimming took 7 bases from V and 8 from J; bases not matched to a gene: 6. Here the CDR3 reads CASNPGQGDGYTF. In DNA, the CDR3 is TGTGCCAGCAACCCGGGACAGGGGGACGGCTACACCTTC.

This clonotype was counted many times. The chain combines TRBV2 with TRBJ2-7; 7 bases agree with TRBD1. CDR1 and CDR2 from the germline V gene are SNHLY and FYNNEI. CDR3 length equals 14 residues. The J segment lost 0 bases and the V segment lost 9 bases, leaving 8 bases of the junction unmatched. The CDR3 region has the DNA TGTGCCAGTTGTTCGGACAGGAGCTCCTACGAGCAGTACTTC. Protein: CASCSDRSSYEQYF.

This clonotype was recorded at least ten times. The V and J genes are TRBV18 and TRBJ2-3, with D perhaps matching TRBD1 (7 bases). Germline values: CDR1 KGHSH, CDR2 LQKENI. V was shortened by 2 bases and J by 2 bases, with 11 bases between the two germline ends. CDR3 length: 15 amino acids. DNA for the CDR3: TGTGCCAGCTCACCAGCGGAGGGGGCCACAGATACGCAGTATTTT. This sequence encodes CASSPAEGATDTQYF.

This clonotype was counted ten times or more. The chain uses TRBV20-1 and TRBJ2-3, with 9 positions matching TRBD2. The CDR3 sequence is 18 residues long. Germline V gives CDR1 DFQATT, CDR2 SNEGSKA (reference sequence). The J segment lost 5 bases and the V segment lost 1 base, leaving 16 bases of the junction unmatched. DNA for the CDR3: TGCAGTGCTAGAGTGGGGGCGGGAGGGTCGAGTGGAGGAGATACGCAGTATTTT. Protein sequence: CSARVGAGGSSGGDTQYF.

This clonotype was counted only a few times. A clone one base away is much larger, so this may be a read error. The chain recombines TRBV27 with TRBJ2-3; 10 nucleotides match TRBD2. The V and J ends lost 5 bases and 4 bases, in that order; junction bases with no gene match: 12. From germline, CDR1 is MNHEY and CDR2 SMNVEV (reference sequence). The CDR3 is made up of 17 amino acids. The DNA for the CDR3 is TGTGCCAGCAGTGAACTAGCGGGAACCATCGCCGCAGATACGCAGTATTTT. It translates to CASSELAGTIAADTQYF.

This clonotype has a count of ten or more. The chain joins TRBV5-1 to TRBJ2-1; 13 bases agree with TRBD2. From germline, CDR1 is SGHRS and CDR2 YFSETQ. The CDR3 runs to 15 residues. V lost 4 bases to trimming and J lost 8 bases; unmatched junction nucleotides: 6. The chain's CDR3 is CASSGTSGIVDEQFF. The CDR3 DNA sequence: TGCGCCAGCAGCGGGACTAGCGGGATTGTCGATGAGCAGTTCTTC.